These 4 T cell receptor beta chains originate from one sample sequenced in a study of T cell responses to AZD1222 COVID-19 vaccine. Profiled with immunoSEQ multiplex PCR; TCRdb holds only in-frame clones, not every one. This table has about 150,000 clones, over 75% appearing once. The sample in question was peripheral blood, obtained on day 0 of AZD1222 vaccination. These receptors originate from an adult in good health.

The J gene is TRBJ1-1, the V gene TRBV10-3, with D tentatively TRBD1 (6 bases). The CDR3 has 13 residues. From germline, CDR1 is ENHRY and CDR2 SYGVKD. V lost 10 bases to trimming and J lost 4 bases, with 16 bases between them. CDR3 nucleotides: TGTGCCACCACGACGGGAGGGGGCACTGAAGCTTTCTTT. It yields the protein CATTTGGGTEAFF.

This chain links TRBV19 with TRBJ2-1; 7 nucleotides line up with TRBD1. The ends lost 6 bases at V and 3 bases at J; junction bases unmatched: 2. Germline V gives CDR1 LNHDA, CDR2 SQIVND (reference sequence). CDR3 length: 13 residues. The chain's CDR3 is CASRTGFYNEQFF. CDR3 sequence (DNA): TGTGCCAGTAGGACAGGGTTCTACAATGAGCAGTTCTTC. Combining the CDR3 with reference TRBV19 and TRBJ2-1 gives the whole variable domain DGGITQSPKYLFRKEGQNVTLSCEQNLNHDAMYWYRQDPGQGLRLIYYSQIVNDFQKGDIAEGYSVSREKKESFPLTVTSAQKNPTAFYLCASRTGFYNEQFFGPGTRLTVL.

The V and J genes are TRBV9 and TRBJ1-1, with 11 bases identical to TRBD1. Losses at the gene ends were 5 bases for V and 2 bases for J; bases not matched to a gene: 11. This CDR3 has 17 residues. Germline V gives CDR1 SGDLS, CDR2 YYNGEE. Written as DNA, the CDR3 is TGTGCCAGCAGGAGCCGGGAAGGACAGGGGGCAAACACTGAAGCTTTCTTT. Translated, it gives CASRSREGQGANTEAFF. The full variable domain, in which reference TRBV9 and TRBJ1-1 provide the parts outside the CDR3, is DSGVTQTPKHLITATGQRVTLRCSPRSGDLSVYWYQQSLDQGLQFLIQYYNGEERAKGNILERFSAQQFPDLHSELNLSSLELGDSALYFCASRSREGQGANTEAFFGQGTRLTVV.

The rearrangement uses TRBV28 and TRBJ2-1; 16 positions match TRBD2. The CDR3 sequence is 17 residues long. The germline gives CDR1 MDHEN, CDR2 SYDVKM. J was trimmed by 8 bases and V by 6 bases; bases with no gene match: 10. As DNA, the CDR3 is TGTGCCAGCAGCGGGATAACCGGGACTAGCGGGAGGGATGAGCAGTTCTTC. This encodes CASSGITGTSGRDEQFF.